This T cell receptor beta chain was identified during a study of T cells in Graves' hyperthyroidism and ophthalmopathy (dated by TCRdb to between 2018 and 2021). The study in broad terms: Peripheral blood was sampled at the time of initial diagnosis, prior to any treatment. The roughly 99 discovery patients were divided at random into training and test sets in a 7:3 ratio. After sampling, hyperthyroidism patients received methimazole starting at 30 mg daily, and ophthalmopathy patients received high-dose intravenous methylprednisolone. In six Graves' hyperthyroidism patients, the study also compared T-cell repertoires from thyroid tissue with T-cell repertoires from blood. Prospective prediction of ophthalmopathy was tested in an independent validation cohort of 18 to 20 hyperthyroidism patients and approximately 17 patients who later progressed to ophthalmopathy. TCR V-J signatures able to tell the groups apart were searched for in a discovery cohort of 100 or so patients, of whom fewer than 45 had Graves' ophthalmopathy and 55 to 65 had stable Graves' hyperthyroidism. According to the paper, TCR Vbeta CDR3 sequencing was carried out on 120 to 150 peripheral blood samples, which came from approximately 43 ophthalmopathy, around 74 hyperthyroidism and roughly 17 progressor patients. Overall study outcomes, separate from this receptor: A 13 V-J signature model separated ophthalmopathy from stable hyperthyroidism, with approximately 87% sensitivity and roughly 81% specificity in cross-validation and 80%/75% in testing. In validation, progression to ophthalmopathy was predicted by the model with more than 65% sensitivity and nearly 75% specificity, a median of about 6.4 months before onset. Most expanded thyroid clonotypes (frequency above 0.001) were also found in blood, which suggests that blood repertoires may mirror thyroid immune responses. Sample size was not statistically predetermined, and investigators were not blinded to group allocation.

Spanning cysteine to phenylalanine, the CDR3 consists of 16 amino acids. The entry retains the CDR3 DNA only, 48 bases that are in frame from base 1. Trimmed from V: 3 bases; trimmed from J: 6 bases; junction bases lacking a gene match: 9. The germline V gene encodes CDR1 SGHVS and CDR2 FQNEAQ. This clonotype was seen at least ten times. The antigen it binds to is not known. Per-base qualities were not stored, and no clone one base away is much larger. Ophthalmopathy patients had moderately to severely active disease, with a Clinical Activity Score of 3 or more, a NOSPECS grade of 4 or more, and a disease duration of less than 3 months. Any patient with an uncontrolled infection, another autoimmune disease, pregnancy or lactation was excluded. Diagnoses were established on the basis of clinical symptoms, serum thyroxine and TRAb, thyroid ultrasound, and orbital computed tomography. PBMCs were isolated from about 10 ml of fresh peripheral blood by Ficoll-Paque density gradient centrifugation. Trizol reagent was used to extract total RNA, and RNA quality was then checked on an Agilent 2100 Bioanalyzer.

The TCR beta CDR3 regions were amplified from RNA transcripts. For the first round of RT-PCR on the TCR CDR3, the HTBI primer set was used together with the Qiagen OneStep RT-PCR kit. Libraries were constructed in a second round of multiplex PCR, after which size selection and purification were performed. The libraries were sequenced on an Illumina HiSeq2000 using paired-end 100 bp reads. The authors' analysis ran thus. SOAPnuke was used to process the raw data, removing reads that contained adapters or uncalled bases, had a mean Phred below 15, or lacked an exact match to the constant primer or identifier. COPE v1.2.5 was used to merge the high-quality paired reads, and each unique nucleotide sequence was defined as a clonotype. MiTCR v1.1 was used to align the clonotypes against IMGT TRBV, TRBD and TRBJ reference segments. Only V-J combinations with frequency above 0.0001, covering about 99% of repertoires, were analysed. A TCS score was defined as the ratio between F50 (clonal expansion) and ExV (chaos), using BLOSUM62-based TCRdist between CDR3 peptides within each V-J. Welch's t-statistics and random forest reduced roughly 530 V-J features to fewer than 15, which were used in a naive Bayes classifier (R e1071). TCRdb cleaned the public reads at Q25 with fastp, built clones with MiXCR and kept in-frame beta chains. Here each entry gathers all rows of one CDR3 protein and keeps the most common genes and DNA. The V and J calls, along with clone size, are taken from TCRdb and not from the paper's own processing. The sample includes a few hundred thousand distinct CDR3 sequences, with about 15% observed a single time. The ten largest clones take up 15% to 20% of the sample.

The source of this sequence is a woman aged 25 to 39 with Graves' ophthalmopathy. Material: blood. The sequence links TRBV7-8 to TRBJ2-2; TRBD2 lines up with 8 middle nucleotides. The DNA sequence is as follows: TGTGCCAGCAGCTTCGGGTCGGGGGGGCAGGCCGGGGAGCTGTTTTTT. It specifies CASSFGSGGQAGELFF.